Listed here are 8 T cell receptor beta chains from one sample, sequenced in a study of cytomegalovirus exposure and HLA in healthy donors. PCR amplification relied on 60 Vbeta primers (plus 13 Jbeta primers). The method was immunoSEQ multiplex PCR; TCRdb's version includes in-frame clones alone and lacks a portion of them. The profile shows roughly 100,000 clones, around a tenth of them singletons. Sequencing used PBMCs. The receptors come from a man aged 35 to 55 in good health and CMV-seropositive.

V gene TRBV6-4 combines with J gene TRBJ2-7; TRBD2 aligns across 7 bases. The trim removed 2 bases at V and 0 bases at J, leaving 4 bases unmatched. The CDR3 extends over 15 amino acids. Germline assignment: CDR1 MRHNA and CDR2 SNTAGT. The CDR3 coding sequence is TGTGCCAGCAGTGACCAAGCGGGAAGCTCCTACGAGCAGTACTTC. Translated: CASSDQAGSSYEQYF.

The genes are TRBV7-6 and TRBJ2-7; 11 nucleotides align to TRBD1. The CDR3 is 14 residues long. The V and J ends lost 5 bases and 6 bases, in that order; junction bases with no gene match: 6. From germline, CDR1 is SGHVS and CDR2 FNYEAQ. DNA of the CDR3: TGTGCCAGCAGCAAGGGACAGGGGGTAGGCGAGCAGTACTTC. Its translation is CASSKGQGVGEQYF.

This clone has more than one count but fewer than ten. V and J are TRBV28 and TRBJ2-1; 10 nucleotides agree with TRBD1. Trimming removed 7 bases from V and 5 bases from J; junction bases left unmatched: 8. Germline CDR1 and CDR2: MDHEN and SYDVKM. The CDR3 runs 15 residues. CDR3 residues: CASTRVDRGDNEQFF. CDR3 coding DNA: TGTGCCAGCACGCGTGTGGACAGGGGGGACAATGAGCAGTTCTTC.

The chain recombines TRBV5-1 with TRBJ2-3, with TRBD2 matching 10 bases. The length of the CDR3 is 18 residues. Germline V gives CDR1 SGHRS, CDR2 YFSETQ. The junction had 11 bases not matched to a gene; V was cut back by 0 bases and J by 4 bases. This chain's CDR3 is CASSLVASGRGAPDTQYF. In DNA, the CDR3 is TGCGCCAGCAGCTTGGTGGCTAGCGGGAGAGGTGCACCAGATACGCAGTATTTT.

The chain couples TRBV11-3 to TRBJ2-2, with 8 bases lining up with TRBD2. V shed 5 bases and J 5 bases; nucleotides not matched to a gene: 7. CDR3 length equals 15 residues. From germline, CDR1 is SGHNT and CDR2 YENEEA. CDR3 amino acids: CASSILAGSTGELFF. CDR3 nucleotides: TGTGCCAGCAGCATATTAGCGGGAAGTACCGGGGAGCTGTTTTTT. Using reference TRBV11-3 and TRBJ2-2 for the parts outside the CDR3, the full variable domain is EAGVVQSPRYKIIEKKQPVAFWCNPISGHNTLYWYLQNLGQGPELLIRYENEEAVDDSQLPKDRFSAERLKGVDSTLKIQPAELGDSAVYLCASSILAGSTGELFFGEGSRLTVL.

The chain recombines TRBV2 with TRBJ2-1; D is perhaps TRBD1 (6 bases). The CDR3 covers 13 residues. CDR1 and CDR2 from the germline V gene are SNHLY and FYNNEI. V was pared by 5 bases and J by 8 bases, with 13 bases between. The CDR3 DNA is TGTGCCAGCAGTATCGACAGGTTCGATGAGCAGTTCTTC. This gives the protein CASSIDRFDEQFF.

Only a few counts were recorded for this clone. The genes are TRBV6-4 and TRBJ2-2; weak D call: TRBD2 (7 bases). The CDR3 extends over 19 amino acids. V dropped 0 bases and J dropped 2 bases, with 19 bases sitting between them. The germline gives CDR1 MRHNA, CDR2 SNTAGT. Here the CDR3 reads CASSDSISDGGHNTGELFF. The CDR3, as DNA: TGTGCCAGCAGTGACTCGATCAGTGACGGGGGGCATAACACCGGGGAGCTGTTTTTT.

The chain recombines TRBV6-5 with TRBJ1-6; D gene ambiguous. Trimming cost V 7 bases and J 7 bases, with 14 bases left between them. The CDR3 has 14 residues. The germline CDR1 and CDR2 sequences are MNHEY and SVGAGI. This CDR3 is CASTQPGDNSPLHF. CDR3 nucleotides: TGTGCCAGCACCCAACCGGGAGACAATTCACCCCTCCACTTT.